Presented here are 23 T cell receptor beta chains from one specimen sequenced in a study of cytomegalovirus exposure and HLA in healthy donors. Only in-frame clones appear in the TCRdb table, and some are missing; sequencing was by immunoSEQ multiplex PCR. Here the sample spans 200,000 or so clones, roughly 82% being singletons. Sequenced sample: PBMCs. The origin of the receptors is a man between 18 and 35 years old in good health and CMV-seropositive.

The chain carries TRBV29-1 and TRBJ1-1; D is perhaps TRBD1 (6 bases). This CDR3 has 10 residues. In germline, CDR1 is SQVTM, CDR2 ANQGSEA. The CDR3 loop is CGGLNTEAFF. The CDR3 DNA is TGCGGGGGCCTGAACACTGAAGCTTTCTTT. The full variable domain, in which reference TRBV29-1 and TRBJ1-1 provide the parts outside the CDR3, is SAVISQKPSRDICQRGTSLTIQCQVDSQVTMMFWYRQQPGQSLTLIATANQGSEATYESGFVIDKFPISRPNLTFSTLTVSNMSPEDSSIYLCGGLNTEAFFGQGTRLTVV.

The rearrangement uses TRBV19 and TRBJ2-5, with TRBD2 matching over 8 bases. J was trimmed by 5 bases and V by 5 bases; bases with no gene match: 10. The CDR3 has 15 residues. In germline, CDR1 is LNHDA, CDR2 SQIVND (reference sequence). For the CDR3, the DNA is TGTGCCAGTAGTGCCCCGGGACTAGGGTTGGAGACCCAGTACTTC. Translating it yields CASSAPGLGLETQYF. The entire variable domain, with the rest obtained from reference TRBV19 and TRBJ2-5, is as follows: DGGITQSPKYLFRKEGQNVTLSCEQNLNHDAMYWYRQDPGQGLRLIYYSQIVNDFQKGDIAEGYSVSREKKESFPLTVTSAQKNPTAFYLCASSAPGLGLETQYFGPGTRLLVL.

The rearrangement joins TRBV7-3 to TRBJ2-3; 7 bases match TRBD2. Germline values: CDR1 SGHTA, CDR2 FQGTGA. The junction had 1 base not matched to a gene; V was cut back by 3 bases and J by 4 bases. The CDR3 consists of 13 residues. Here the CDR3 reads CASSFGGSDTQYF. CDR3 nucleotide sequence: TGTGCCAGCAGCTTCGGGGGGTCAGATACGCAGTATTTT.

CDR3 residues: CASWAGRQPQHF. CDR3 bases: TGTGCCAGTTGGGCAGGGCGTCAGCCCCAGCATTTT. The chain joins TRBV27 to TRBJ1-5; D perhaps matches TRBD1 (5 bases). Trimming took 9 bases from V and 6 from J, leaving 12 bases between them. Germline V gene lookup returns CDR1 MNHEY and CDR2 SMNVEV (reference sequence). This CDR3 has 12 amino acids.

The chain uses TRBV7-8 and TRBJ2-2; 12 bases align to TRBD2. This CDR3 is built from 18 residues. Germline CDR1 SGHVS, CDR2 FQNEAQ. With V trimmed by 0 bases and J by 6 bases, 8 bases remained unmatched. CDR3 loop: CASSLAPATSGGSGELFF. The CDR3 coding sequence is TGTGCCAGCAGCTTAGCCCCAGCTACTAGCGGGGGGTCCGGGGAGCTGTTTTTT.

This sequence joins TRBV10-3 and TRBJ1-3; 7 nucleotides agree with TRBD1. The germline V gene encodes CDR1 ENHRY and CDR2 SYGVKD. Trimming cost V 6 bases and J 1 base; bases outside gene matches: 6. The CDR3 is 15 residues long. The CDR3 spells CAISAGTASGNTIYF. Written as DNA, the CDR3 is TGTGCCATCAGCGCCGGGACAGCTTCTGGAAACACCATATATTTT.

This clone showed up just once. This rearrangement joins TRBV5-3 to TRBJ1-5, with 9 bases identical to TRBD1. TRBV5-3 is designated an ORF whose function remains uncertain. This CDR3 has 17 residues. With V trimmed by 2 bases and J by 2 bases, 8 bases remained unmatched. The CDR3 DNA reads TGTGCCAGAAGCTTTGGGACCGGGACAGGGTGCAATCAGCCCCAGCATTTT. Its translation: CARSFGTGTGCNQPQHF.

The chain employs TRBV28 and TRBJ2-2, with TRBD1 identical over 9 bases. With V trimmed by 5 bases and J by 4 bases, 14 bases remained unmatched. This CDR3 contains 18 residues. CDR1 MDHEN and CDR2 SYDVKM come from the germline V gene. CDR3 DNA: TGTGCCAGCAGTGCCGGGACAGGGAAGGTAGCGGGCACCGGGGAGCTGTTTTTT. It codes for CASSAGTGKVAGTGELFF.

V gene TRBV29-1 combines with J gene TRBJ1-1, with a possible D match to TRBD1 (5 bases). The CDR3 sequence is 14 residues long. Trimming removed 4 bases at V and 4 bases at J, with 16 bases between. Germline CDR1 reads SQVTM; CDR2 reads ANQGSEA. The CDR3 spells CSVGVGRQGTEAFF. The CDR3 DNA follows: TGCAGCGTTGGAGTGGGGAGGCAGGGCACTGAAGCTTTCTTT.

The rearrangement links TRBV7-8 to TRBJ1-5; D is unresolved. This CDR3 comprises 13 residues. The V end was cut by 1 base, the J end by 4 bases, with 5 bases between. CDR1 and CDR2 from the germline V gene are SGHVS and FQNEAQ. This CDR3 is CASSLGANQPQHF. DNA for the CDR3: TGTGCCAGCAGCTTAGGGGCTAATCAGCCCCAGCATTTT.

The chain carries TRBV19 and TRBJ1-2; no firm D call. V was clipped by 1 base and J by 3 bases, with 9 bases between them. The CDR3 contains 14 residues. CDR1 is LNHDA and CDR2 is SQIVND in the germline V gene (reference sequence). The CDR3 sequence is CASSIGAADYGYTF. The CDR3 bases are TGTGCCAGTAGTATAGGTGCGGCGGACTATGGCTACACCTTC. Full variable domain (rest looked up from reference TRBV19 and TRBJ1-2): DGGITQSPKYLFRKEGQNVTLSCEQNLNHDAMYWYRQDPGQGLRLIYYSQIVNDFQKGDIAEGYSVSREKKESFPLTVTSAQKNPTAFYLCASSIGAADYGYTFGSGTRLTVV.

This clone showed up just once. The chain has TRBV13 and TRBJ1-1, with TRBD1 matching over 9 bases. Germline CDR1 and CDR2: PRHDT and FYEKMQ (reference sequence). The CDR3 covers 11 residues. Trimming at V came to 6 bases and at J to 12 bases, leaving 5 bases not matched to a gene. CDR3 region: CASSPGQGSFF. For the CDR3, the DNA is TGTGCCAGCAGTCCCGGACAGGGGTCTTTCTTT.

The chain links TRBV5-8 to TRBJ2-7, with a weak D call TRBD1 (6 bases). The germline gives CDR1 SGHTS, CDR2 YDEGEE. The CDR3 sequence is 12 residues long. With 7 bases removed from V and 5 bases from J, the gap between germline ends came to 13 bases. CDR3: CASGYRVHEQYF. DNA for the CDR3: TGTGCCAGCGGCTACAGGGTCCACGAGCAGTACTTC.

The CDR3 DNA sequence: TGTGCCAGCGGAACTGGGGCTAGCGGGAGGGCAGATACGCAGTATTTT. It encodes CASGTGASGRADTQYF. The chain joins TRBV11-1 to TRBJ2-3; 12 bases map to TRBD2. With 8 bases clipped from V and 4 bases from J, the junction kept 10 bases outside the gene matches. This CDR3 has 16 residues. Germline lookup yields CDR1 SGHAT and CDR2 FQDESV (reference sequence).

The chain combines TRBV5-6 with TRBJ2-1; unclear D gene. The germline V gene has CDR1 SGHDT and CDR2 YYEEEE. The V and J ends lost 4 bases and 5 bases respectively, with 10 bases between them. The CDR3 loop spans 13 amino acids. CDR3 sequence reads: CASSLDWNNEQFF. The CDR3 region has the DNA TGTGCCAGCAGCCTTGACTGGAACAATGAGCAGTTCTTC.

The CDR3 sequence: CASTLGTSAQETQYF. In DNA, the CDR3 is TGTGCCAGCACCCTAGGGACTAGCGCACAAGAGACCCAGTACTTC. V and J are TRBV28 and TRBJ2-5; TRBD2 matches at 10 bases. Germline values: CDR1 MDHEN, CDR2 SYDVKM. CDR3 length: 15 amino acids. V shed 7 bases, J shed 2 bases, and the junction held 7 bases outside the gene matches.

This chain uses TRBV5-6 with TRBJ2-1; 10 bases fit TRBD2. The CDR3 spans 13 residues. V lost 0 bases to trimming and J lost 13 bases; unmatched junction nucleotides: 4. The germline gives CDR1 SGHDT, CDR2 YYEEEE. Here the CDR3 DNA reads TGTGCCAGCAGCTTGGCCGGACTAGCGGAACAGTTCTTC. Residues: CASSLAGLAEQFF.

This sequence joins TRBV27 and TRBJ2-6; D is perhaps TRBD1 (5 bases). Germline V gene lookup returns CDR1 MNHEY and CDR2 SMNVEV (reference sequence). Trimming stripped 4 bases from V and 4 bases from J, with 32 bases between. This CDR3 has 22 amino acids. The DNA for the CDR3 is TGTGCCAGCAGTTACCTAACCGCGTTTAATCCAGGGAAAGGATCGGGGGCCAACGTCCTGACTTTC. This codes for CASSYLTAFNPGKGSGANVLTF.

This clone was picked up a small number of times. The chain couples TRBV28 to TRBJ1-2; TRBD1 matches at 8 bases. Trimming took 10 bases from V and 5 from J; bases not matched to a gene: 12. There are 14 residues in the CDR3. Germline V gives CDR1 MDHEN, CDR2 SYDVKM. The CDR3 DNA reads TGTGCCACAAACGGACAGGGTGGGCAGTATGGCTACACCTTC. This translates into CATNGQGGQYGYTF.

The chain links TRBV6-5 to TRBJ2-4; maybe TRBD2 (5 bases). Germline CDR1 and CDR2: MNHEY and SVGAGI. This CDR3 comprises 15 residues. Trimming left V 5 bases short and J 0 bases short, with 11 bases between. The DNA for the CDR3 is TGTGCCAGCAGTCGAGTTGGACTAGCCAAAAACATTCAGTACTTC. It codes for CASSRVGLAKNIQYF.

V usage is TRBV19 and J usage is TRBJ2-7, with D perhaps TRBD1 (5 bases). Germline CDR1 LNHDA, CDR2 SQIVND (reference sequence). V lost 3 bases and J lost 6, with 15 bases in between. The length of the CDR3 is 14 residues. CDR3 sequence: CASSIQGVSSEQYF. CDR3 nucleotide sequence: TGTGCCAGTAGTATTCAGGGTGTCAGCTCCGAGCAGTACTTC.

This chain links TRBV5-5 with TRBJ2-7; no clear D gene. The CDR3 extends over 12 amino acids. The V gene's germline CDR1 is SGHKS and CDR2 YYEKEE (reference sequence). Trimming left V 1 base short and J 7 bases short, with 9 bases between. Written as DNA, the CDR3 is TGTGCCAGCAGCTTGCTATCTCGGGAGCAGTACTTC. This codes for CASSLLSREQYF.

V is TRBV5-1 and J is TRBJ1-1; 9 bases align to TRBD1. The germline gives CDR1 SGHRS, CDR2 YFSETQ. With 3 bases clipped from V and 4 bases from J, the junction kept 4 bases outside the gene matches. This CDR3 spans 14 amino acids. The CDR3 coding sequence is TGCGCCAGCAGCTCCGGGACAGGGTTCACTGAAGCTTTCTTT. Protein product: CASSSGTGFTEAFF.